This TCR beta chain emerged from a study of cytomegalovirus exposure and HLA in healthy donors. With 60 Vbeta and 13 Jbeta primers, the PCR was carried out. Assay: immunoSEQ multiplex PCR; the TCRdb copy retains only in-frame clones and omits some. The sample lists tens of thousands of clones; approximately 80% were seen once. After removal of 0 bases from V and 5 bases from J, the junction contained 10 bases not matched to a gene. Germline V lookup: CDR1 LGHNA, CDR2 YNFKEQ. The CDR3 totals 18 residues. General study points: The CMV antigen specificity of a few CMV-associated chains was confirmed through in vitro analysis. Investigators reported approximately 150 TCR beta chains as tied to cytomegalovirus. Based on reports, TCR beta sequences accurately predicted HLA-A and HLA-B alleles for most subjects. Sequence variants that were highly shared formed a cluster that was likely a sequencing artifact.

In the case of this clone: What it binds is not known.

The sequenced material came from PBMCs. This chain uses TRBV4-2 with TRBJ2-2; the match to TRBD2 covers 9 bases. The source is a man aged 50 to 59 in good health and CMV-seropositive. The CDR3, as DNA: TGTGCCAGCAGCCAAGATGGGGGTAGCGGGAGTTGGACCGGGGAGCTGTTTTTT. Protein sequence: CASSQDGGSGSWTGELFF.